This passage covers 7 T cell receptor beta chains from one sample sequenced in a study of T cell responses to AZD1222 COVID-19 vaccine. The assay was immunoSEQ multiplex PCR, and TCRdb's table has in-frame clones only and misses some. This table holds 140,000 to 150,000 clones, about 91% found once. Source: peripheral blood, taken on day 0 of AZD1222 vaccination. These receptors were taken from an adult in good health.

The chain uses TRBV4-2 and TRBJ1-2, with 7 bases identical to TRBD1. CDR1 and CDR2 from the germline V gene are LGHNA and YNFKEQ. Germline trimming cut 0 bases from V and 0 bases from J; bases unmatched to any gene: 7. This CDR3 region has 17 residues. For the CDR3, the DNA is TGTGCCAGCAGCCAAGATCTCAGGGGGGCCGCTAACTATGGCTACACCTTC. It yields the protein CASSQDLRGAANYGYTF.

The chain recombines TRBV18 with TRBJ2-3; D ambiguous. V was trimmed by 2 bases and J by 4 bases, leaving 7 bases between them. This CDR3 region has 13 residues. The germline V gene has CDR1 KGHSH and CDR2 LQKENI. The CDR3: CASSPNLPDTQYF. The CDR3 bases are TGTGCCAGCTCACCAAACCTACCAGATACGCAGTATTTT.

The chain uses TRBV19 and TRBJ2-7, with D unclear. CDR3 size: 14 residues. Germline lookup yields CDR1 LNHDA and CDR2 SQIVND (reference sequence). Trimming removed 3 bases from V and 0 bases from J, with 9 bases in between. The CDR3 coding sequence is TGTGCCAGTAGTATTCGCTCGGGCTCCTACGAGCAGTACTTC. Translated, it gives CASSIRSGSYEQYF.

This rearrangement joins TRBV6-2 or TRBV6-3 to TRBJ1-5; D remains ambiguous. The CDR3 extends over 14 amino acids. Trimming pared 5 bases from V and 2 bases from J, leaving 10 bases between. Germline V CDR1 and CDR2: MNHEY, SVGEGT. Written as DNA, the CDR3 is TGTGCCAGCAGTGACACCGGGGGCAATCAGCCCCAGCATTTT. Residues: CASSDTGGNQPQHF.

The CDR3 coding sequence is TGTGCCGGGTTACAGGGGAGTGGAAACACCATATATTTT. It codes for CAGLQGSGNTIYF. The gene calls are TRBV19 and TRBJ1-3; 7 nucleotides agree with TRBD1. The germline V gene encodes CDR1 LNHDA and CDR2 SQIVND (reference sequence). Germline trimming cut 11 bases from V and 3 bases from J; bases unmatched to any gene: 7. The CDR3 contains 13 residues.

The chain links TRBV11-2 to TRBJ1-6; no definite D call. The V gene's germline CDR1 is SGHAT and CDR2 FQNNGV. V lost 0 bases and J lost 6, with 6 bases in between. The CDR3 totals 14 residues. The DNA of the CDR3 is TGTGCCAGCAGCTTAGAACGGCTTAATTCACCCCTCCACTTT. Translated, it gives CASSLERLNSPLHF.

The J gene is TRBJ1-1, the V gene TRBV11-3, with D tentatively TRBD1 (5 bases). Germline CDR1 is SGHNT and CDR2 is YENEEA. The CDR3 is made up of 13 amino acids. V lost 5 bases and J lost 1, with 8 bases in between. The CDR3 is CASSAGENTEAFF. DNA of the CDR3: TGTGCCAGCAGCGCGGGGGAGAACACTGAAGCTTTCTTT.